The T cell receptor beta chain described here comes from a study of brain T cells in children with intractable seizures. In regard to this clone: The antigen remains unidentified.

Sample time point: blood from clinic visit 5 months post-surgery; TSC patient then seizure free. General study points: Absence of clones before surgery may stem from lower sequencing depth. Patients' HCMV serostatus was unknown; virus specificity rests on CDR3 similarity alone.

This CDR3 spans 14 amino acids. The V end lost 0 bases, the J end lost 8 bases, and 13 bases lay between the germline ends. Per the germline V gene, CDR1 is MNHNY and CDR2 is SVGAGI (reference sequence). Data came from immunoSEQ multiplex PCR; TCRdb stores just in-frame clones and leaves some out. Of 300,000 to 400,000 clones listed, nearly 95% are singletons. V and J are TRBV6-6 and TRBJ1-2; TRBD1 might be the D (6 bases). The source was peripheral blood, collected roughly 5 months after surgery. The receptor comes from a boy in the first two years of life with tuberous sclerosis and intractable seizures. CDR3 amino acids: CASSYSIGGVGYTF. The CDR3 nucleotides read TGTGCCAGCAGTTACTCGATCGGGGGCGTCGGCTACACCTTC.